This T cell receptor beta chain was recovered during a study of shared clonotypes between healthy human individuals. CDR3 size: 18 residues. Trimming took 6 bases from V and 3 from J, leaving 25 bases between them. Germline CDR1 reads SGDLS; CDR2 reads YYNGEE. Genomic DNA, for the unsorted samples, came from roughly 90 million PBMCs. Around 300 ng DNA, tens of thousands of T cell genomes, went into unsorted PBMC replicate PCRs. Generated by immunoSEQ multiplex PCR, the TCRdb table keeps only in-frame clones and is missing some. This sample has 450,000 to 500,000 clones, with roughly 80% found just once.

This TCR derives from a woman between 35 and 50 years old in good health. Some clones in this sample may be carry-over from other donors' samples. The chain links TRBV9 to TRBJ2-1; D possibly corresponds to TRBD2 (5 bases). Sequencing input: PBMCs. CDR3 bases: TGTGCCAGCAACTCGGAGAGGGCGATTATGGGATTCTACAATGAGCAGTTCTTC. It translates to CASNSERAIMGFYNEQFF.